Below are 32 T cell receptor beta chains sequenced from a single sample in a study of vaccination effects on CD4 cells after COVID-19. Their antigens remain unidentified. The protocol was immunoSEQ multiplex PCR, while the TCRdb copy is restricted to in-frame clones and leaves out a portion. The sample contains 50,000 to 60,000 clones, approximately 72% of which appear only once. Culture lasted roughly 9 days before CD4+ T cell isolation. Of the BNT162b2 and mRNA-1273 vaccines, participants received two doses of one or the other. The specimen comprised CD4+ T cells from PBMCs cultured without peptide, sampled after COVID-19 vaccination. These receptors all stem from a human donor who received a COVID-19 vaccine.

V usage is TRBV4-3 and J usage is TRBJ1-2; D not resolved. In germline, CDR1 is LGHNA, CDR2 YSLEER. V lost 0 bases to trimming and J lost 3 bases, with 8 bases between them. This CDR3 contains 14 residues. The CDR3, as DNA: TGCGCCAGCAGCCAAGATAAAGGCTACTATGGCTACACCTTC. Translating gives CASSQDKGYYGYTF.

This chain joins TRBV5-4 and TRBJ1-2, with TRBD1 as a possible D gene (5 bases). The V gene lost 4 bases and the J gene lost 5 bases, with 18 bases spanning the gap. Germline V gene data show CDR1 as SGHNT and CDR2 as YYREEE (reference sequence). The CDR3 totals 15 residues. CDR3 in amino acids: CASSGRQRISYGYTF. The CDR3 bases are TGTGCCAGCAGCGGTAGACAGCGGATTTCTTATGGCTACACCTTC.

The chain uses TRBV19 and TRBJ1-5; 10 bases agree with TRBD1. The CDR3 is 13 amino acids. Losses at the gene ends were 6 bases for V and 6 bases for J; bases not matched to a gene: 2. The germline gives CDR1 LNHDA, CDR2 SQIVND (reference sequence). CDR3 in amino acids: CASRDRGSQPQHF. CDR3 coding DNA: TGTGCCAGTAGGGACAGGGGGAGTCAGCCCCAGCATTTT.

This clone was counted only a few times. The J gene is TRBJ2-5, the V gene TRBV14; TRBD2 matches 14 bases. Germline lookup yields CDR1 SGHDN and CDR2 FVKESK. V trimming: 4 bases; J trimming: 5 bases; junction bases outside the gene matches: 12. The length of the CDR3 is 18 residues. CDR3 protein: CASSPSGLAGGRGETQYF. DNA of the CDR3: TGTGCCAGCAGCCCCTCCGGACTAGCGGGGGGCAGAGGGGAGACCCAGTACTTC.

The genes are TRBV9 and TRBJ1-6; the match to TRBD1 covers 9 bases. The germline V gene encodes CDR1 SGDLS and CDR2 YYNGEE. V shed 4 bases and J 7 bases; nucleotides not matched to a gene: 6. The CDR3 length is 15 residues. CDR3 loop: CASSLLQGANSPLHF. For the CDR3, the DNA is TGTGCCAGCAGCCTCTTACAGGGGGCGAATTCACCCCTCCACTTT. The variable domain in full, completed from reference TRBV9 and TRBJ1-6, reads DSGVTQTPKHLITATGQRVTLRCSPRSGDLSVYWYQQSLDQGLQFLIQYYNGEERAKGNILERFSAQQFPDLHSELNLSSLELGDSALYFCASSLLQGANSPLHFGNGTRLTVT.

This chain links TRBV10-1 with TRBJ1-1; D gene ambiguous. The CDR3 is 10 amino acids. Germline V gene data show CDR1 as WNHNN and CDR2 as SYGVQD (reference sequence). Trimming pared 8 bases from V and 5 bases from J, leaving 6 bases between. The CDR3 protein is CASGGTEAFF. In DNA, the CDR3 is TGCGCCAGCGGAGGGACTGAAGCTTTCTTT.

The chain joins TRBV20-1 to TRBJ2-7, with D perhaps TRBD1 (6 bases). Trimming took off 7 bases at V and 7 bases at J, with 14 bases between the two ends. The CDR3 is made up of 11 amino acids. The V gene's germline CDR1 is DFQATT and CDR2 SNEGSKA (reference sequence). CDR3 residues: CSGGRGGEQYF. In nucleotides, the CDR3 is TGCAGTGGGGGGAGAGGGGGAGAGCAGTACTTC.

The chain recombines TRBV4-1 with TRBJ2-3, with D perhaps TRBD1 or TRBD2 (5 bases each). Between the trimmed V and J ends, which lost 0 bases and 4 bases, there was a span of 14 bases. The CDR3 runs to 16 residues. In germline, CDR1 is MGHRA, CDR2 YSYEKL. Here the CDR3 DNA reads TGCGCCAGCAGCCAAGAGAGAATGGGGACCCCAGATACGCAGTATTTT. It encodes CASSQERMGTPDTQYF.

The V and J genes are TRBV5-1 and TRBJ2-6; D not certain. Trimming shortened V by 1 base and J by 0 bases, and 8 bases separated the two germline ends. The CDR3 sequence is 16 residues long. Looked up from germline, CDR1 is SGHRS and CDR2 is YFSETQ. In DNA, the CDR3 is TGCGCCAGCAGCTTGTGGGCGAACTCTGGGGCCAACGTCCTGACTTTC. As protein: CASSLWANSGANVLTF.

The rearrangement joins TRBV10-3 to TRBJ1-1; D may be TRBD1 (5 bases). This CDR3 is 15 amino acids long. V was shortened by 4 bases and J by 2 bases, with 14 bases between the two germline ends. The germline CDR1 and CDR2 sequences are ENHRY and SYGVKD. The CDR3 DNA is TGTGCCATCAGTGCCCAGGGCGTCGACAACACTGAAGCTTTCTTT. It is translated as CAISAQGVDNTEAFF.

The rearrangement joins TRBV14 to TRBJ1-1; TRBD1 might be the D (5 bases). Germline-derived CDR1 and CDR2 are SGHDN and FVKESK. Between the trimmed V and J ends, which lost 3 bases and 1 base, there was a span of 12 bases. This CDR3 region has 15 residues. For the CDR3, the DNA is TGTGCCAGCAGCCATCTTCCTGGGGGGAACACTGAAGCTTTCTTT. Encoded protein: CASSHLPGGNTEAFF.

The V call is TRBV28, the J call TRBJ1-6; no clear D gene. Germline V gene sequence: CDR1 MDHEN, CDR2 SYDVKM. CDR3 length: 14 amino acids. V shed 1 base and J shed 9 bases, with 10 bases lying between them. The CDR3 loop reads CASSLSVLASPLHF. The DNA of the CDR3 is TGTGCCAGCAGTTTATCTGTATTGGCTTCACCCCTCCACTTT.

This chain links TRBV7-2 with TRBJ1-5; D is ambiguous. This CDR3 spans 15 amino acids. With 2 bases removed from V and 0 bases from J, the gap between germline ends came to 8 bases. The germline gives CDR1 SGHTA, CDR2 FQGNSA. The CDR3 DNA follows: TGTGCCAGCAGCTTATTCGGATATAGCAATCAGCCCCAGCATTTT. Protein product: CASSLFGYSNQPQHF.

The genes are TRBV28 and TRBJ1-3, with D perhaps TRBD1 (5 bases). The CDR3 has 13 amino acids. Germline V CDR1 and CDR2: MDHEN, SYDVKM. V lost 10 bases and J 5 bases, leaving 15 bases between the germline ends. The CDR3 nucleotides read TGTGCCACCAGGGCCAGTCCAAGAAACACCATATATTTT. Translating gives CATRASPRNTIYF.

CDR3 in amino acids: CASKVLGTETQYF. As DNA, the CDR3 is TGTGCCAGTAAGGTCCTCGGGACAGAGACCCAGTACTTC. The J gene is TRBJ2-5, the V gene TRBV19; TRBD1 or TRBD2 may be the D gene (5 bases each). This CDR3 is 13 amino acids long. The germline V gene encodes CDR1 LNHDA and CDR2 SQIVND (reference sequence). Trimming took off 7 bases at V and 4 bases at J, with 13 bases between the two ends.

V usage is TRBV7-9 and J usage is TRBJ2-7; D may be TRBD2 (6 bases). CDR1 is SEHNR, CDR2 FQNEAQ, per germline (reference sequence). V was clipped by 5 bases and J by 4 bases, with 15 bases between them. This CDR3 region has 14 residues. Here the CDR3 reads CASSLSDGGYEQYF. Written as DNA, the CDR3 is TGTGCCAGCAGCCTCTCCGACGGGGGTTACGAGCAGTACTTC.

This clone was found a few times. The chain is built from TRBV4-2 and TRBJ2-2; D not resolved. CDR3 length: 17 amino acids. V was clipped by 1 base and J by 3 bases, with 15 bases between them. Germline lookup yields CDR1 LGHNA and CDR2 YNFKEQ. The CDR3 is CASSQAVAIEHTGELFF. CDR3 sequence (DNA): TGTGCCAGCAGCCAAGCAGTGGCCATCGAGCACACCGGGGAGCTGTTTTTT.

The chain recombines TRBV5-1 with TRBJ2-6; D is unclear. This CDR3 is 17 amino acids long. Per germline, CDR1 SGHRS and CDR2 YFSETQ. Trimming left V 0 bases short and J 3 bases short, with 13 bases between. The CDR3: CASSLEGRPGGANVLTF. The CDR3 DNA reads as TGCGCCAGCAGCTTGGAAGGCCGCCCGGGTGGGGCCAACGTCCTGACTTTC.

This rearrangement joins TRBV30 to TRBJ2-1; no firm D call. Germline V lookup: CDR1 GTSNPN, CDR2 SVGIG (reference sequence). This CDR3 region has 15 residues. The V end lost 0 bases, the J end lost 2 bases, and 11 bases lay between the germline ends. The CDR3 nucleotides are TGTGCCTGGAGTGTAACCGTACTTACCTACAATGAGCAGTTCTTC. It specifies CAWSVTVLTYNEQFF.

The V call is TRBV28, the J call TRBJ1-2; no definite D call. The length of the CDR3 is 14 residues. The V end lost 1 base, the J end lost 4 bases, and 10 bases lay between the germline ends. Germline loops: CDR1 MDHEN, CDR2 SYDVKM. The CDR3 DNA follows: TGTGCCAGCAGTTTATTGACTACCTCCTATGGCTACACCTTC. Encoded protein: CASSLLTTSYGYTF.

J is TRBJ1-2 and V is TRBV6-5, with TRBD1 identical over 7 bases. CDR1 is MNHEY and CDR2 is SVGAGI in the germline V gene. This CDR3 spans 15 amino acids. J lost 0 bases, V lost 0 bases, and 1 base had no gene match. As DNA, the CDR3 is TGTGCCAGCAGTTACTCCAGGGGGGCTAACTATGGCTACACCTTC. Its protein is CASSYSRGANYGYTF.

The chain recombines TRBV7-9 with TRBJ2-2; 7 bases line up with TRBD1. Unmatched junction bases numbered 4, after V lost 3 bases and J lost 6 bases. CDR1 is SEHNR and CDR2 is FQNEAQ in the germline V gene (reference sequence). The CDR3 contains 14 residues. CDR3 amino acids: CASSFQGVAGELFF. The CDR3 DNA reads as TGTGCCAGCAGCTTCCAGGGGGTTGCCGGGGAGCTGTTTTTT.

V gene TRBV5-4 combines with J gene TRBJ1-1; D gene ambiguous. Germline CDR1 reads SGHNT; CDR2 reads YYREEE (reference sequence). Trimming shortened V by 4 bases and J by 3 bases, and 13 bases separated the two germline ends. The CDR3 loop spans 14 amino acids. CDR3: CASSPAPEYTEAFF. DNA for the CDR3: TGTGCCAGCAGCCCTGCCCCGGAGTACACTGAAGCTTTCTTT. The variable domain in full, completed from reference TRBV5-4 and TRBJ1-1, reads ETGVTQSPTHLIKTRGQQVTLRCSSQSGHNTVSWYQQALGQGPQFIFQYYREEENGRGNFPPRFSGLQFPNYSSELNVNALELDDSALYLCASSPAPEYTEAFFGQGTRLTVV.

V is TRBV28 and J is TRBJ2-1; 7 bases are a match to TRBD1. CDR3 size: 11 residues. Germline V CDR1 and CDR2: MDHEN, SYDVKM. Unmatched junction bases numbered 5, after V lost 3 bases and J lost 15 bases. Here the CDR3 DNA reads TGTGCCAGCAGTTTGAACAGACAGGGGTTCTTC. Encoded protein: CASSLNRQGFF.

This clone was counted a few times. DNA for the CDR3: TGTGCCAGCACCTCTGGGTCCAGGATAAGGATGAACACTGAAGCTTTCTTT. Encoded protein: CASTSGSRIRMNTEAFF. The chain has TRBV28 and TRBJ1-1; D remains unclear. Germline CDR1 is MDHEN and CDR2 is SYDVKM. This CDR3 comprises 17 residues. V lost 7 bases, J lost 0 bases, and 21 bases lay in between.

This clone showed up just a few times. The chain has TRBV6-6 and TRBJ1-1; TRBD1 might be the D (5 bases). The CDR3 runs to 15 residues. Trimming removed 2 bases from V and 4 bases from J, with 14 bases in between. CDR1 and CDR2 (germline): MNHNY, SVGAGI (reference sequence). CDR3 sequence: CASSYGAGRGTEAFF. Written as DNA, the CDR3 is TGTGCCAGCAGTTACGGAGCAGGGAGGGGCACTGAAGCTTTCTTT.

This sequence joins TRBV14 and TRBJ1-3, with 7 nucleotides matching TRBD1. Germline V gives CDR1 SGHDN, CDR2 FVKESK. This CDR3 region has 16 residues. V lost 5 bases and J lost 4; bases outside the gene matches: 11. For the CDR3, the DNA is TGTGCCAGCAGCTTCGGGGGACAGATGAGAGGAAACACCATATATTTT. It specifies CASSFGGQMRGNTIYF.

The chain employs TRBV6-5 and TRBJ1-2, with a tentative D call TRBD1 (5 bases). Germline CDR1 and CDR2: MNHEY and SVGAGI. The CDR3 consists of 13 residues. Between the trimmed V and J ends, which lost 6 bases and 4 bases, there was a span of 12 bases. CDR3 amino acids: CASSRDPRYGYTF. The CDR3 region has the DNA TGTGCCAGCAGCAGGGACCCCCGCTATGGCTACACCTTC.

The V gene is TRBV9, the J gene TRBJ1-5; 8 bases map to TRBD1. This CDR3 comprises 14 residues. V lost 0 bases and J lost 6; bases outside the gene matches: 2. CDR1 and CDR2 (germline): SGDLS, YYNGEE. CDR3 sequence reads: CASSVAGGGQPQHF. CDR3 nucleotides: TGTGCCAGCAGCGTAGCAGGGGGCGGTCAGCCCCAGCATTTT.

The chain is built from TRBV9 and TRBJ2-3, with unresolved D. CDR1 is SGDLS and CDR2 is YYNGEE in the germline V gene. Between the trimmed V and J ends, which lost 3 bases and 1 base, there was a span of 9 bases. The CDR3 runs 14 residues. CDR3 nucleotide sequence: TGTGCCAGCAGCGGACTTATGGGCACAGATACGCAGTATTTT. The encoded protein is CASSGLMGTDTQYF.

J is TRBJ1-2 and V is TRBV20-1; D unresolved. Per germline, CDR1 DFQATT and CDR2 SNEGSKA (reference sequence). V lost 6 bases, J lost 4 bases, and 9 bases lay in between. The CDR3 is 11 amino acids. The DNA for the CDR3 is TGCAGTGCAAAGGAGGGCTATGGCTACACCTTC. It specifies CSAKEGYGYTF.

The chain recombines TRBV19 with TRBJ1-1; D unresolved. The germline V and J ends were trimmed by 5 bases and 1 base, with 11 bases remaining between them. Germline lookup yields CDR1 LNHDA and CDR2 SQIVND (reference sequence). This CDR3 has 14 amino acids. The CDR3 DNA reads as TGTGCCAGTAGTCAAGAATGGAGGAACACTGAAGCTTTCTTT. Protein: CASSQEWRNTEAFF.